This TCR beta chain emerged from a study of PD-1 blockade in classical Hodgkin lymphoma. After removal of 5 bases from V and 3 bases from J, the junction contained 6 bases not matched to a gene. In germline, CDR1 is SGHNT, CDR2 YYREEE (reference sequence). CDR3 size: 14 residues. Patients all relapsed after autologous stem cell transplantation, and there was variation in brentuximab vedotin exposure. The method was immunoSEQ multiplex PCR; TCRdb's version includes in-frame clones alone and lacks a portion of them. The table includes tens of thousands of clones, roughly 91% detected once. A remark on this clone: Its antigen is still unknown.

The study, taken as a whole, reports: Baseline diversity was lower in partial responders and progressors than complete responders.

The material was peripheral blood mononuclear cells (PBMCs), obtained at baseline. J is TRBJ2-7 and V is TRBV5-4; the match to TRBD1 covers 9 bases. The TCR was taken from a human donor with classical Hodgkin lymphoma. The CDR3 protein is CASSALGQGYEQYF. CDR3 bases: TGTGCCAGCAGTGCCCTGGGACAGGGCTACGAGCAGTACTTC. Full variable domain (remainder filled in from reference TRBV5-4 and TRBJ2-7): ETGVTQSPTHLIKTRGQQVTLRCSSQSGHNTVSWYQQALGQGPQFIFQYYREEENGRGNFPPRFSGLQFPNYSSELNVNALELDDSALYLCASSALGQGYEQYFGPGTRLTVT.